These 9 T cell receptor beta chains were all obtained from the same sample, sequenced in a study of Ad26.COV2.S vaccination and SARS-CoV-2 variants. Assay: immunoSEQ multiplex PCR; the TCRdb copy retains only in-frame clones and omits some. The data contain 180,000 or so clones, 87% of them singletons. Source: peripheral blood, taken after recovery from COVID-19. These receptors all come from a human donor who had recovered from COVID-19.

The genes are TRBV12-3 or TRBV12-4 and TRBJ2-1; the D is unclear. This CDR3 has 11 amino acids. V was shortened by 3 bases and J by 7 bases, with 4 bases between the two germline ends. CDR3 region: CASSLTNEQFF. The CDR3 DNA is TGTGCCAGCAGTTTGACGAATGAGCAGTTCTTC.

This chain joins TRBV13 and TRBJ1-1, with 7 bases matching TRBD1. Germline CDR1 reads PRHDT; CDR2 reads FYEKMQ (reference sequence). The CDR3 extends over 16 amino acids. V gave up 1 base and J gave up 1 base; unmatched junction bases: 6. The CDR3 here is CASSLVPGGWNTEAFF. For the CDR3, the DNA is TGTGCCAGCAGCTTAGTTCCAGGGGGTTGGAACACTGAAGCTTTCTTT.

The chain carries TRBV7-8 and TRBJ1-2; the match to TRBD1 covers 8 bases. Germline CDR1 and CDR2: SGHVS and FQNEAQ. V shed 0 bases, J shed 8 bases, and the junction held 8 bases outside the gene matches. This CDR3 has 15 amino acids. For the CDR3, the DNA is TGTGCCAGCAGCTTAGCGCCCACAGGGGGACAAGGCTACACCTTC. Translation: CASSLAPTGGQGYTF. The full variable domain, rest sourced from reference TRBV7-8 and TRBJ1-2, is GAGVSQSPRYKVAKRGQDVALRCDPISGHVSLFWYQQALGQGPEFLTYFQNEAQLDKSGLPSDRFFAERPEGSVSTLKIQRTQQEDSAVYLCASSLAPTGGQGYTFGSGTRLTVV.

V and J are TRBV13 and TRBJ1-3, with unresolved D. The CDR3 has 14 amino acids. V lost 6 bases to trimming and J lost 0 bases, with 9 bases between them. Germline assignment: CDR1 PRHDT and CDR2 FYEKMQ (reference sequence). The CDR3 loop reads CASRNQDSGNTIYF. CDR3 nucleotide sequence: TGTGCCAGCAGGAATCAGGACTCTGGAAACACCATATATTTT.

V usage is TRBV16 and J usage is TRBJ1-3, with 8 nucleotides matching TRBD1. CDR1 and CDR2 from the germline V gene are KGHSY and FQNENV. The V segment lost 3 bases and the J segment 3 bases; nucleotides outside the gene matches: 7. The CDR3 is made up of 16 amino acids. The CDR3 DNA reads TGTGCCAGCAGCCATTGGACAGGGCTGTTTGGAAACACCATATATTTT. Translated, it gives CASSHWTGLFGNTIYF. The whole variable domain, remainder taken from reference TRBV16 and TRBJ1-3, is GEEVAQTPKHLVRGEGQKAKLYCAPIKGHSYVFWYQQVLKNEFKFLISFQNENVFDETGMPKERFSAKCLPNSPCSLEIQATKLEDSAVYFCASSHWTGLFGNTIYFGEGSWLTVV.

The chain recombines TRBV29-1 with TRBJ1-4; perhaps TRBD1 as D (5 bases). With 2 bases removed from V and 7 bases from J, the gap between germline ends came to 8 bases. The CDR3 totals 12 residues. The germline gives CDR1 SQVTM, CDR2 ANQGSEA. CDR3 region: CSVEQGREKLFF. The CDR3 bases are TGCAGCGTTGAACAGGGCCGTGAAAAACTGTTTTTT.

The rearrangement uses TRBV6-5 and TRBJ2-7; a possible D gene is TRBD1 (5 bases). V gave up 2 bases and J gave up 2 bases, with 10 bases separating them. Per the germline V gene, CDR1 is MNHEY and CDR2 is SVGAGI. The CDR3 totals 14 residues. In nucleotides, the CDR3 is TGTGCCAGCAGTTACAGGGGCGGTACCTACGAGCAGTACTTC. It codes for CASSYRGGTYEQYF.

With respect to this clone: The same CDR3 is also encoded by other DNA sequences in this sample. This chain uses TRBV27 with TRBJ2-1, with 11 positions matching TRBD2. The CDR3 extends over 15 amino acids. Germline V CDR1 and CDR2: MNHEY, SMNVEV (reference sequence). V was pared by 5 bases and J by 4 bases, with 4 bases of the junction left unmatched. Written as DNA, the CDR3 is TGTGCCAGCAGTCCCGGGACTAGCGGTTACAATGAGCAGTTCTTC. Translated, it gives CASSPGTSGYNEQFF.

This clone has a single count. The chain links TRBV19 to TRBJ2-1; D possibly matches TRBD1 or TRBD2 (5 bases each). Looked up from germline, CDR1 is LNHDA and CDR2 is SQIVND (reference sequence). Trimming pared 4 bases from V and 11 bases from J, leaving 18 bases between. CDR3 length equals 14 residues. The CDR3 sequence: CASSSSGAGKQQFF. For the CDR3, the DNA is TGTGCCAGTAGTAGCTCTGGGGCCGGGAAACAGCAGTTCTTC.